One and the same sample provided the 30 T cell receptor beta chains below, sequenced in a study of CD8 T cells in ankylosing spondylitis. TCRdb itself ran the 5' RACE reads through MiXCR, one entry per CDR3 protein. The data show some 250,000 distinct CDR3 sequences, roughly 10% seen once. The sample comprised blood, either unsorted or a sorted T cell fraction (not recorded which). The origin of the receptors is a male donor with ankylosing spondylitis or in good health (not recorded which).

This clonotype was seen a few times. The rearrangement links TRBV2 to TRBJ2-5, with 7 positions matching TRBD1. CDR1 and CDR2 (germline): SNHLY, FYNNEI. Trimming cost V 7 bases and J 5 bases; bases outside gene matches: 10. The CDR3 totals 14 residues. CDR3 nucleotide sequence: TGTGCCAGCACCCAAAGACAGGGTACCGAGACCCAGTACTTC. Amino acids: CASTQRQGTETQYF.

This clonotype appeared many times. The chain links TRBV12-3 or TRBV12-4 to TRBJ1-5; possibly TRBD1 for D (6 bases). Trimming removed 7 bases from V and 0 bases from J, with 13 bases in between. The CDR3 runs to 15 residues. The CDR3 DNA sequence: TGTGCCAGCAACAAGGGGGGAAATAGCAATCAGCCCCAGCATTTT. Encoded protein: CASNKGGNSNQPQHF.

This clonotype was observed at least ten times. This sequence joins TRBV6-5 and TRBJ2-7, with D perhaps TRBD1 (5 bases). Germline V CDR1 and CDR2: MNHEY, SVGAGI. V lost 2 bases and J 2 bases, leaving 13 bases between the germline ends. CDR3 length equals 15 residues. CDR3 DNA sequence: TGTGCCAGCAGTTACCTGGACAACGGTACCTACGAGCAGTACTTC. Its translation: CASSYLDNGTYEQYF.

The table lists this clonotype with a few counts. The chain is built from TRBV29-1 and TRBJ2-7, with 7 bases that match TRBD1. This CDR3 spans 13 amino acids. Germline loops: CDR1 SQVTM, CDR2 ANQGSEA. With V trimmed by 4 bases and J by 2 bases, 5 bases remained unmatched. CDR3 sequence: CSVGTGITYEQYF. In nucleotides, the CDR3 is TGCAGCGTTGGGACAGGCATTACCTACGAGCAGTACTTC.

The V gene is TRBV12-3 or TRBV12-4, the J gene TRBJ1-3, with D unclear. CDR3 length equals 17 residues. V lost 7 bases to trimming and J lost 4 bases, with 23 bases between them. The CDR3 DNA is TGTGCCAGCATTCTCCGTGTTGGGCTATCACGGGGAAACACCATATATTTT. The encoded protein is CASILRVGLSRGNTIYF.

There are a few counts of this clonotype. This rearrangement joins TRBV25-1 to TRBJ2-5; tentatively, D is TRBD1 (7 bases). The CDR3 extends over 15 amino acids. Germline CDR1 reads MGHDK; CDR2 reads SYGVNS. V lost 2 bases to trimming and J lost 3 bases, with 13 bases between them. DNA for the CDR3: TGTGCCAGCAGTGAAGGGCAGGGGGGTAAAGAGACCCAGTACTTC. Residues: CASSEGQGGKETQYF.

This chain connects TRBV7-3 to TRBJ2-7; no clear D. Trimming took 2 bases from V and 0 from J, leaving 11 bases between them. Germline lookup yields CDR1 SGHTA and CDR2 FQGTGA. The CDR3 spans 15 residues. This CDR3 is CASSLRVTLSYEQYF. CDR3 coding DNA: TGTGCCAGCAGCTTACGGGTAACCCTCTCCTACGAGCAGTACTTC.

V is TRBV29-1 and J is TRBJ2-2; D possibly matches TRBD1 or TRBD2 (6 bases each). Per germline, CDR1 SQVTM and CDR2 ANQGSEA. V dropped 6 bases and J dropped 1 base, with 15 bases sitting between them. This CDR3 has 15 residues. The CDR3 bases are TGCAGCGTCGGAGGGGGATCTAAGAACACCGGGGAGCTGTTTTTT. Translation gives CSVGGGSKNTGELFF.

Only a few counts were recorded for this clonotype. The CDR3 protein is CATSRDFGSWGTEAFF. The CDR3 nucleotides read TGTGCCACCAGCAGAGATTTCGGAAGTTGGGGCACTGAAGCTTTCTTT. This chain links TRBV15 with TRBJ1-1; no clear D gene. V gave up 0 bases and J gave up 4 bases, with 15 bases separating them. There are 16 residues in the CDR3. CDR1 and CDR2 from the germline V gene are LNHNV and YYDKDF (reference sequence).

This clonotype was observed many times. One end of the junction is discordant with germline, which a read error may explain. The chain employs TRBV10-3 and TRBJ1-3, with D possibly TRBD1 on 6 matching bases. Germline V gene lookup returns CDR1 ENHRY and CDR2 SYGVKD. The CDR3 is 13 residues long. The CDR3 region has the DNA TGTGCCATCAGTGACGGGTTAAGCGCAGGGGTCCATTTT. This gives the protein CAISDGLSAGVHF.

The chain combines TRBV20-1 with TRBJ1-2, with D uncertain. Looked up from germline, CDR1 is DFQATT and CDR2 is SNEGSKA (reference sequence). There are 13 residues in the CDR3. The V and J ends lost 5 bases and 1 base respectively, with 11 bases between them. DNA for the CDR3: TGCAGTGCTGGCACCTATGGTAACTATGGCTACACCTTC. Amino acids: CSAGTYGNYGYTF.

V usage is TRBV11-2 and J usage is TRBJ2-6; TRBD1 might be the D (6 bases). The CDR3 totals 15 residues. Looked up from germline, CDR1 is SGHAT and CDR2 is FQNNGV. V was cut by 3 bases and J by 2 bases, with 8 bases left in between. CDR3 residues: CASSFDRTGANVLTF. The CDR3 DNA sequence: TGTGCCAGCAGCTTCGACAGGACTGGGGCCAACGTCCTGACTTTC.

This sequence joins TRBV7-2 and TRBJ2-5; D not certain. V gave up 8 bases and J gave up 5 bases, with 21 bases separating them. Germline assignment: CDR1 SGHTA and CDR2 FQGNSA. This CDR3 contains 15 residues. The CDR3 reads CASLWQADFGETQYF. In DNA form, the CDR3 reads TGTGCCAGCCTCTGGCAGGCCGACTTTGGGGAGACCCAGTACTTC.

The CDR3 DNA is TGTGCCAGCACGGCGCAAAAAACAGATACGCAGTATTTT. Its translation is CASTAQKTDTQYF. This chain connects TRBV12-3 or TRBV12-4 to TRBJ2-3; D is uncertain. The CDR3 runs 13 residues. V was clipped by 7 bases and J by 3 bases, with 11 bases between them.

This clonotype was recorded at least ten times. The gene calls are TRBV12-3 or TRBV12-4 and TRBJ2-1; 13 nucleotides align to TRBD2. This CDR3 has 16 amino acids. Trimming at V came to 6 bases and at J to 7 bases, leaving 9 bases not matched to a gene. The CDR3 reads CASSKPGLAGKNEQFF. The CDR3 DNA follows: TGTGCCAGCAGCAAACCGGGACTAGCGGGGAAAAATGAGCAGTTCTTC.

The chain recombines TRBV6-5 with TRBJ2-5; maybe TRBD1 (6 bases). V was pared by 8 bases and J by 4 bases, with 14 bases between. The CDR3 consists of 13 residues. Germline assignment: CDR1 MNHEY and CDR2 SVGAGI. In DNA, the CDR3 is TGTGCCAGCGTTGGGAGAGGGGGAGAGACCCAGTACTTC. Its protein product is CASVGRGGETQYF.

Many counts were recorded for this clonotype. The V and J genes are TRBV27 and TRBJ2-3; D call uncertain. V lost 2 bases, J lost 11 bases, and 14 bases lay in between. This CDR3 is built from 13 residues. Germline values: CDR1 MNHEY, CDR2 SMNVEV (reference sequence). The CDR3 sequence: CASSLGSGMGQYF. The CDR3 DNA follows: TGTGCCAGCAGTTTAGGGTCCGGAATGGGGCAGTATTTT.

The rearrangement links TRBV7-9 to TRBJ2-7, with D possibly TRBD2 on 5 matching bases. Looked up from germline, CDR1 is SEHNR and CDR2 is FQNEAQ (reference sequence). The V end lost 1 base, the J end lost 2 bases, and 9 bases lay between the germline ends. The CDR3 runs 14 residues. Here the CDR3 DNA reads TGTGCCAGCAGCTTAGGGGGAGTTCCCTACGAGCAGTACTTC. This translates into CASSLGGVPYEQYF. Using reference TRBV7-9 and TRBJ2-7 for the parts outside the CDR3, the full variable domain is DTGVSQNPRHKITKRGQNVTFRCDPISEHNRLYWYRQTLGQGPEFLTYFQNEAQLEKSRLLSDRFSAERPKGSFSTLEIQRTEQGDSAMYLCASSLGGVPYEQYFGPGTRLTVT.

This clonotype was recorded at least ten times. The chain carries TRBV7-6 and TRBJ2-4; 8 bases are shared with TRBD1. Germline CDR1 and CDR2: SGHVS and FNYEAQ. With V trimmed by 5 bases and J by 0 bases, 12 bases remained unmatched. The CDR3 consists of 18 residues. This CDR3 reads CASSAPGQVLLAKNIQYF. CDR3 sequence (DNA): TGTGCCAGCAGCGCACCGGGACAGGTGTTACTAGCCAAAAACATTCAGTACTTC.

Only a few counts were recorded for this clonotype. The genes are TRBV20-1 and TRBJ2-1; D is possibly TRBD1 (7 bases). V was clipped by 2 bases and J by 7 bases, with 18 bases between them. Germline CDR1 is DFQATT and CDR2 is SNEGSKA (reference sequence). This CDR3 has 15 residues. The CDR3 loop is CSARRPGGWMNEQFF. DNA of the CDR3: TGCAGTGCTAGAAGGCCAGGGGGGTGGATGAATGAGCAGTTCTTC.

This clonotype was detected many times. The J gene is TRBJ2-1, the V gene TRBV5-1; 7 bases match TRBD2. CDR1 is SGHRS and CDR2 is YFSETQ in the germline V gene. V shed 4 bases, J shed 7 bases, and the junction held 11 bases outside the gene matches. The CDR3 sequence is 15 residues long. The CDR3 region has the DNA TGCGCCAGCAGCGTGTGGGCGGGAGTGGGGAATGAGCAGTTCTTC. Residues: CASSVWAGVGNEQFF.

This clonotype was counted many times. V is TRBV13 and J is TRBJ1-3; TRBD1 aligns across 8 bases. This CDR3 is built from 18 residues. From germline, CDR1 is PRHDT and CDR2 FYEKMQ (reference sequence). V lost 5 bases to trimming and J lost 0 bases; unmatched junction nucleotides: 12. CDR3 nucleotide sequence: TGTGCCAGCAGCGCCCCGTTAGGACAGGGTGGCTCTGGAAACACCATATATTTT. It is translated as CASSAPLGQGGSGNTIYF. Combining the CDR3 with reference TRBV13 and TRBJ1-3 gives the whole variable domain AAGVIQSPRHLIKEKRETATLKCYPIPRHDTVYWYQQGPGQDPQFLISFYEKMQSDKGSIPDRFSAQQFSDYHSELNMSSLELGDSALYFCASSAPLGQGGSGNTIYFGEGSWLTVV.

This clonotype came up many times. The rearrangement joins TRBV2 to TRBJ2-3; D gene ambiguous. Trimming left V 6 bases short and J 1 base short, with 5 bases between. The CDR3 sequence is 12 residues long. Per germline, CDR1 SNHLY and CDR2 FYNNEI. Written as DNA, the CDR3 is TGTGCCAGCAGCGGCCGCACAGATACGCAGTATTTT. It encodes CASSGRTDTQYF. The entire variable domain, with the rest obtained from reference TRBV2 and TRBJ2-3, is as follows: EPEVTQTPSHQVTQMGQEVILRCVPISNHLYFYWYRQILGQKVEFLVSFYNNEISEKSEIFDDQFSVERPDGSNFTLKIRSTKLEDSAMYFCASSGRTDTQYFGPGTRLTVL.

This clonotype appeared many times. This chain joins TRBV6-1 and TRBJ1-4; D is ambiguous. The CDR3 covers 15 residues. The V end lost 3 bases, the J end lost 7 bases, and 15 bases lay between the germline ends. Germline V gene sequence: CDR1 MNHNS, CDR2 SASEGT. For the CDR3, the DNA is TGTGCCAGCAGTGAGGAGGGTAACAAGGGTGAAAAACTGTTTTTT. Amino acids: CASSEEGNKGEKLFF.

The chain couples TRBV20-1 to TRBJ1-5; D call uncertain. V lost 5 bases and J 1 base, leaving 9 bases between the germline ends. Germline V gives CDR1 DFQATT, CDR2 SNEGSKA (reference sequence). This CDR3 has 13 amino acids. CDR3 sequence (DNA): TGCAGTGCTCCCGACCGGAGCAATCAGCCCCAGCATTTT. Residues: CSAPDRSNQPQHF.

The V and J genes are TRBV5-1 and TRBJ2-1; perhaps TRBD1 as D (6 bases). Trimming took 0 bases from V and 8 from J, leaving 15 bases between them. Looked up from germline, CDR1 is SGHRS and CDR2 is YFSETQ. This CDR3 is built from 15 residues. CDR3: CASSLDGRGIDEQFF. The CDR3 bases are TGCGCCAGCAGCTTGGACGGCAGGGGTATCGATGAGCAGTTCTTC.

This clonotype was recorded many times. This chain uses TRBV12-3 or TRBV12-4 with TRBJ1-1; 7 nucleotides line up with TRBD1. The CDR3 has 14 amino acids. The V gene end was trimmed by 6 bases and the J gene end by 7 bases; junction bases not matched to a gene: 11. The CDR3 DNA sequence: TGTGCCAGCAGCAACCTCCGACAGGGTGGTGAAGCTTTCTTT. It translates to CASSNLRQGGEAFF.

This clonotype was seen ten or more times. The DNA of the CDR3 is TGCGCCAGCAGCTTGGGGGACAAGCCAAGAAATACGCAGTATTTT. Residues: CASSLGDKPRNTQYF. The gene calls are TRBV5-1 and TRBJ2-3; D perhaps matches TRBD1 (6 bases). The CDR3 loop spans 15 amino acids. Germline V gene data show CDR1 as SGHRS and CDR2 as YFSETQ. Deletions cut 0 bases from V and 7 bases from J, with 15 bases between.

This clonotype was counted ten times or more. The V and J genes are TRBV5-5 and TRBJ2-7; unclear D gene. CDR1 SGHKS and CDR2 YYEKEE come from the germline V gene (reference sequence). This CDR3 has 13 residues. V was trimmed by 4 bases and J by 4 bases, leaving 12 bases between them. The CDR3 loop reads CASSPQPQYEQYF. The CDR3, as DNA: TGTGCCAGCAGCCCCCAGCCACAATACGAGCAGTACTTC.

This clonotype was observed a handful of times. The chain employs TRBV29-1 and TRBJ2-6; D unresolved. The CDR3 spans 16 residues. Germline-derived CDR1 and CDR2 are SQVTM and ANQGSEA. V dropped 0 bases and J dropped 4 bases, with 13 bases sitting between them. The CDR3 is CSVEDRKAFGANVLTF. In nucleotides, the CDR3 is TGCAGCGTTGAAGACAGAAAGGCGTTCGGGGCCAACGTCCTGACTTTC.